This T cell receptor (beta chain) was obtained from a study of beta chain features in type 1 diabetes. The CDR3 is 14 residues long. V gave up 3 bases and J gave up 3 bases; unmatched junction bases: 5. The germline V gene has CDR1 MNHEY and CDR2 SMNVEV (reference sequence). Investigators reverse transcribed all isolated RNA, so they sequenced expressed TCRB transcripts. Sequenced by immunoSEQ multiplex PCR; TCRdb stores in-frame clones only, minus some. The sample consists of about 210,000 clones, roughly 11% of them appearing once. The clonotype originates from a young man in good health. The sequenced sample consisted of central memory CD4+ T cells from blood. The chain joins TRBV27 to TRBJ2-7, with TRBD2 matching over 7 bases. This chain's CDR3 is CASSFYGRLYEQYF. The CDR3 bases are TGTGCCAGCAGTTTTTACGGGAGGCTCTACGAGCAGTACTTC.